Listed below are T cell receptor beta chains from one sample, sequenced in a study of T cells in Graves' hyperthyroidism and ophthalmopathy. TCRdb ran MiXCR on the multiplex PCR reads and lists one entry per CDR3 protein. The table shows about 96,000 distinct CDR3 sequences, with roughly half occurring only once. Sequenced: blood. The receptors stem from a woman in her thirties or forties with Graves' hyperthyroidism. Both conserved end residues are part of each CDR3. The order of the fields is D gene, J gene, V gene, CDR3 protein. A D gene is named only where the DNA matches it firmly.

d_gene: TRBD1; j_gene: TRBJ1-5; v_gene: TRBV10-3; CDR3aa: CAISPGTGNNQPQHF
d_gene: NA; j_gene: TRBJ1-1; v_gene: TRBV28; CDR3aa: CASSFEGRPEAFF
d_gene: TRBD1; j_gene: TRBJ2-7; v_gene: TRBV6-1; CDR3aa: CARGTGDNEQYF
d_gene: NA; j_gene: TRBJ2-7; v_gene: TRBV2; CDR3aa: CASRGGYEQYF
d_gene: NA; j_gene: TRBJ2-3; v_gene: TRBV20-1; CDR3aa: CSAHGFTDTQYF
d_gene: TRBD1; j_gene: TRBJ1-2; v_gene: TRBV6-5; CDR3aa: CASNRKPGQGLLGYTF
d_gene: NA; j_gene: TRBJ1-5; v_gene: TRBV6-1; CDR3aa: CASPDPQPQHF
d_gene: NA; j_gene: TRBJ1-5; v_gene: TRBV20-1; CDR3aa: CSAGLAGGQETQHF
d_gene: NA; j_gene: TRBJ2-7; v_gene: TRBV4-3; CDR3aa: CASSQVVGTYEQYF
d_gene: NA; j_gene: TRBJ1-3; v_gene: TRBV2; CDR3aa: CASSYPGGRSHSGNTIYF
d_gene: NA; j_gene: TRBJ1-6; v_gene: TRBV7-2; CDR3aa: CASSQTIKMDLHF
d_gene: TRBD2; j_gene: TRBJ2-7; v_gene: TRBV10-2; CDR3aa: CASSKLQTSGKMTSPYEQYF
d_gene: TRBD2; j_gene: TRBJ2-7; v_gene: TRBV5-1; CDR3aa: CASSPLGAPSGQYF
d_gene: NA; j_gene: TRBJ1-5; v_gene: TRBV7-9; CDR3aa: CASSLTGGGQPQHF